Listed below are T cell receptor beta chains from one sample, sequenced in a study of blood T cell repertoires in COVID-19. Generated by immunoSEQ multiplex PCR, the TCRdb table keeps only in-frame clones and is missing some. The data show roughly 49,000 clones, 85% to 90% seen once. Sequenced sample: peripheral blood. The receptors shown here come from a human donor in a cohort sampled during active COVID-19. Both conserved end residues are part of each CDR3. The D gene is left open where the match is weak. Some rows mark clone size as missing; the rest say once, few, many or name a class of expanded clone.

J,D,size,V,CDR3,DNA
TRBJ2-5,TRBD1,once,TRBV9,CASSTDRDQETQYF,TGTGCCAGCAGCACCGACAGGGACCAAGAGACCCAGTACTTC
TRBJ2-1,TRBD2,NA,TRBV9,CASSGSAGGSYNEQFF,TGTGCCAGCAGCGGCTCGGCGGGAGGCTCCTACAATGAGCAGTTCTTC
TRBJ2-5,TRBD2,NA,TRBV3-1/TRBV3-2,CASSSRTSGWLKEETQYF,TGTGCCAGCAGCTCTCGGACTAGCGGGTGGCTAAAAGAAGAGACCCAGTACTTC
TRBJ1-2,TRBD1,NA,TRBV29-1,CSVGQGEYGYTF,TGCAGCGTTGGACAGGGTGAATACGGCTACACCTTC
TRBJ2-5,TRBD2,NA,TRBV11-3,CASSLDGGYQETQYF,TGTGCCAGCAGCTTAGACGGGGGGTACCAAGAGACCCAGTACTTC
TRBJ2-1,TRBD1,NA,TRBV18,CASSSPGQGSVNEQFF,TGTGCCAGCTCATCCCCGGGACAGGGCTCAGTCAATGAGCAGTTCTTC
TRBJ2-1,TRBD2,NA,TRBV9,CASSAGPSGRGNEQFF,TGTGCCAGCAGCGCCGGGCCTAGCGGGAGGGGAAATGAGCAGTTCTTC
TRBJ1-4,NA,once,TRBV9,CASSPKEGVSEKLFF,TGTGCCAGCAGCCCCAAGGAGGGCGTGTCTGAAAAACTGTTTTTT
TRBJ1-1,NA,NA,TRBV4-2,CASSQEGGNRDTEAFF,TGTGCCAGCAGCCAAGAGGGGGGGAATAGGGACACTGAAGCTTTCTTT
TRBJ2-5,TRBD2,NA,TRBV19,CASNDGGGLETQYF,TGTGCCAGTAATGATGGGGGGGGTTTGGAGACCCAGTACTTC
TRBJ2-1,TRBD2,NA,TRBV3-1/TRBV3-2,CASSQSGGLAYQFF,TGTGCCAGCAGCCAATCCGGGGGACTAGCGTACCAGTTCTTC
TRBJ2-1,NA,NA,TRBV29-1,CSVEEPTLPTDNEQFF,TGCAGCGTTGAAGAGCCGACTCTCCCCACCGACAATGAGCAGTTCTTC
TRBJ2-1,TRBD1,NA,TRBV11-2,CASSSLTGVGSYNEQFF,TGTGCCAGCAGTTCACTCACAGGGGTAGGCTCCTACAATGAGCAGTTCTTC
TRBJ2-3,TRBD2,NA,TRBV6-4,CASSDSGMSTDTQYF,TGTGCCAGCAGTGACAGCGGGATGAGCACAGATACGCAGTATTTT
TRBJ1-1,TRBD1,NA,TRBV18,CASSPGQVRDTEAFF,TGTGCCAGCTCACCGGGACAGGTACGGGACACTGAAGCTTTCTTT
TRBJ2-2,TRBD2,NA,TRBV6-6,CASSPRSSGLAENTGELFF,TGTGCCAGCAGTCCCCGTTCGTCGGGACTAGCGGAGAACACCGGGGAGCTGTTTTTT
TRBJ2-1,NA,NA,TRBV5-1,CASSLERSSYNEQFF,TGCGCCAGCAGCTTGGAAAGGAGCTCCTACAATGAGCAGTTCTTC
TRBJ1-2,NA,NA,TRBV6-2/TRBV6-3,CASSYRGGYTF,TGTGCCAGCAGTTACCGCGGTGGCTACACCTTC
TRBJ2-5,TRBD1,NA,TRBV24-1,CATAGTGGETQYF,TGTGCCACCGCCGGGACAGGGGGGGAGACCCAGTACTTC
TRBJ2-3,TRBD2,NA,TRBV15,CATSRGGGAIDTQYF,TGTGCCACCAGCAGAGGCGGGGGGGCTATAGATACGCAGTATTTT
TRBJ2-1,TRBD1,NA,TRBV27,CASSLKTGGASNEQFF,TGTGCCAGCAGTTTAAAGACAGGGGGCGCAAGTAATGAGCAGTTCTTC
TRBJ2-5,TRBD2,once,TRBV6-2/TRBV6-3,CASSYSAVSGRQNPYRETQYF,TGTGCCAGCAGTTACTCGGCTGTTAGCGGGAGGCAAAACCCTTACCGGGAGACCCAGTACTTC
TRBJ2-1,TRBD2,NA,TRBV19,CASSPREAGGGAEQFF,TGTGCCAGTAGCCCTCGGGAGGCTGGCGGGGGGGCGGAACAGTTCTTC
TRBJ2-7,NA,NA,TRBV5-1,CASSISSASVYEQYF,TGCGCCAGCAGCATATCTAGCGCGTCCGTCTACGAGCAGTACTTC
TRBJ2-5,TRBD2,NA,TRBV3-1/TRBV3-2,CASSQGTSGSQETQYF,TGTGCCAGCAGCCAAGGGACTAGCGGGAGCCAAGAGACCCAGTACTTC
TRBJ2-3,TRBD2,NA,TRBV7-9,CASSLARGGVTDTQYF,TGTGCCAGCAGCTTAGCGCGCGGGGGGGTGACAGATACGCAGTATTTT
TRBJ1-1,TRBD1,NA,TRBV15,CATSRGIRQGNTEAFF,TGTGCCACCAGCAGAGGGATCCGACAGGGGAACACTGAAGCTTTCTTT
TRBJ2-3,NA,once,TRBV5-4,CASSVWTSGTDTQYF,TGTGCCAGCAGCGTCTGGACATCTGGCACAGATACGCAGTATTTT
TRBJ1-2,TRBD1,NA,TRBV7-2,CASSWDRANYGYTF,TGTGCCAGCAGCTGGGACAGGGCTAACTATGGCTACACCTTC
TRBJ2-2,NA,once,TRBV19,CASSIGWRENTGELFF,TGTGCCAGTAGTATTGGGTGGCGGGAGAACACCGGGGAGCTGTTTTTT
TRBJ1-1,NA,NA,TRBV1,CTSRYSLNTEAFF,TGCACCAGCAGGTATTCGTTGAACACTGAAGCTTTCTTT
TRBJ1-5,NA,few,TRBV7-3,CASSKKDTLNQPQHF,TGTGCCAGCAGCAAAAAGGACACATTGAATCAGCCCCAGCATTTT
TRBJ2-5,TRBD1,NA,TRBV3-1/TRBV3-2,CASSPRTGRQETQYF,TGTGCCAGCAGCCCCCGGACAGGACGGCAAGAGACCCAGTACTTC
TRBJ1-5,NA,NA,TRBV7-9,CASSSLRGVSNQPQHF,TGTGCCAGCAGCTCCCTACGGGGGGTTAGCAATCAGCCCCAGCATTTT
TRBJ2-2,TRBD2,few,TRBV7-3,CASSQGGAGTGELFF,TGTGCCAGCAGCCAGGGAGGGGCCGGCACCGGGGAGCTGTTTTTT
TRBJ1-5,NA,NA,TRBV19,CASMGGRNSNQPQHF,TGTGCCAGTATGGGGGGGCGAAATAGCAATCAGCCCCAGCATTTT
TRBJ2-4,NA,NA,TRBV11-2,CASSLVGGIHQYF,TGTGCCAGCAGCTTAGTCGGCGGTATTCATCAGTACTTC
TRBJ1-5,NA,NA,TRBV30,CAWSGEAGRRQPQHF,TGTGCCTGGAGTGGGGAGGCTGGAAGAAGGCAGCCCCAGCATTTT
TRBJ1-5,NA,NA,TRBV2,CASSTHGGNQPQHF,TGTGCCAGCAGTACACACGGGGGCAATCAGCCCCAGCATTTT
TRBJ2-2,NA,once,TRBV5-1,CASSPTGTSSGELFF,TGCGCCAGCAGCCCCACCGGGACTTCATCCGGGGAGCTGTTTTTT
TRBJ2-7,NA,NA,TRBV18,CASSALGQSGEQYF,TGTGCCAGCTCAGCCCTCGGGCAGTCGGGAGAGCAGTACTTC
TRBJ2-7,TRBD2,NA,TRBV11-2,CASSSSSGGADEQYF,TGTGCCAGCAGCAGTTCTAGCGGGGGGGCCGACGAGCAGTACTTC
TRBJ2-3,TRBD1,NA,TRBV3-1/TRBV3-2,CASSQSTGGRTDTQYF,TGTGCCAGCAGCCAGTCCACAGGGGGCCGCACAGATACGCAGTATTTT
TRBJ2-1,TRBD1,NA,TRBV29-1,CSVAPGQGIGQFF,TGCAGCGTTGCCCCTGGACAGGGCATAGGGCAGTTCTTC
TRBJ2-2,TRBD1,NA,TRBV11-2,CASSFGTGMNTGELFF,TGTGCCAGCAGCTTTGGGACAGGAATGAACACCGGGGAGCTGTTTTTT
TRBJ2-2,TRBD1,few,TRBV11-3,CASSPRTGAGELFF,TGTGCCAGCAGCCCTAGGACAGGCGCCGGGGAGCTGTTTTTT
TRBJ2-7,NA,NA,TRBV7-8,CASSLGLAGNGEQYF,TGTGCCAGCAGCCTAGGGCTAGCTGGGAATGGGGAGCAGTACTTC